This TCR beta chain was recorded in a study of T cells in Graves' hyperthyroidism and ophthalmopathy. Study conclusions and caveats: In simple terms, a model built on 13 V-J features told ophthalmopathy apart from stable hyperthyroidism.

Many counts were recorded for this clonotype. Antigen specificity is unknown. What was amplified from RNA transcripts were TCR beta CDR3 regions. The TCR CDR3 was amplified in a first-round RT-PCR using the HTBI primer set. TCRdb ran MiXCR on the multiplex PCR reads and lists one entry per CDR3 protein. This table has 550,000 to 600,000 distinct CDR3 sequences, around 45% appearing once. The CDR3 consists of 14 residues. Trimming stripped 7 bases from V and 7 bases from J, with 19 bases between. CDR1 and CDR2 from the germline V gene are MGHDK and SYGVNS. The study based diagnoses on clinical symptoms, serum thyroxine and TRAb, thyroid ultrasound and orbital computed tomography.

Sequenced sample: peripheral blood or thyroid tissue (not recorded which). The chain uses TRBV25-1 and TRBJ1-1; a weak D match, TRBD1 (5 bases). The receptor was isolated from an adult woman with Graves' disease, either hyperthyroidism or ophthalmopathy (not recorded which). The CDR3 is CASTTWGGQNEAFF. CDR3 DNA sequence: TGTGCCAGCACCACTTGGGGCGGGCAAAATGAAGCTTTCTTT.